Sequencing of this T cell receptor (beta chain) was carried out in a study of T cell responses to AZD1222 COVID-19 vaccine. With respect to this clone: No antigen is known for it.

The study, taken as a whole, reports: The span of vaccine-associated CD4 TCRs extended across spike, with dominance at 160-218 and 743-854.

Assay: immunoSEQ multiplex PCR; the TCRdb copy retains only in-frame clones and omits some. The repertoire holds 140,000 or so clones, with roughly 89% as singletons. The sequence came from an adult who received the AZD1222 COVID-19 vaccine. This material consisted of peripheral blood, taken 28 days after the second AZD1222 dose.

For the CDR3, the DNA is TGTGCCAGCAGGTGGTATTCGCAAGAGACCCAGTACTTC. Protein: CASRWYSQETQYF. The genes are TRBV5-4 and TRBJ2-5; unclear D gene. Germline assignment: CDR1 SGHNT and CDR2 YYREEE (reference sequence). Trimming took 5 bases from V and 2 from J, leaving 10 bases between them. This CDR3 contains 13 residues. Full variable domain (outside the CDR3, taken from reference TRBV5-4 and TRBJ2-5): ETGVTQSPTHLIKTRGQQVTLRCSSQSGHNTVSWYQQALGQGPQFIFQYYREEENGRGNFPPRFSGLQFPNYSSELNVNALELDDSALYLCASRWYSQETQYFGPGTRLLVL.